This T cell receptor beta chain was identified during a study of beta chain features in type 1 diabetes. Study details: Across every sample, some 110 million sorted cells were examined in total.

V trimming: 8 bases; J trimming: 2 bases; junction bases outside the gene matches: 4. CDR1 and CDR2 from the germline V gene are SNHLY and FYNNEI. This CDR3 has 15 residues. Expressed TCRB transcripts got sequenced, as all isolated RNA was reverse transcribed. Measured with immunoSEQ multiplex PCR; TCRdb has only the in-frame clones, and not every one. The data show about 230,000 clones, over 9.5% seen once. Sequenced sample: naive CD4+ T cells from blood. The TCR was taken from a woman under 30 in good health. The chain is built from TRBV2 and TRBJ2-6; 9 nucleotides agree with TRBD1. CDR3 loop: CASGTGPPGANVLTF. The DNA for the CDR3 is TGTGCCAGCGGGACAGGGCCCCCTGGGGCCAACGTCCTGACTTTC.